Listed here is a single T cell receptor beta chain. Its specificity is not known. The record originates from a study of tumor-infiltrating lymphocytes in localized non-small cell lung cancer. Study information: Patients included smokers and never-smokers with various histologies, some sampled after neoadjuvant chemotherapy.

The CDR3 is 14 amino acids. Germline CDR1 reads LNHDA; CDR2 reads SQIVND (reference sequence). The J segment lost 5 bases and the V segment lost 8 bases, leaving 10 bases of the junction unmatched. Here immunoSEQ multiplex PCR was the method, and the copy in TCRdb shows in-frame clones only, minus some. The table lists roughly 9,200 clones, 81% of them singletons. Points from the study as a whole: Not all patients were TCR sequenced, owing to tissue quantity.

This sequence joins TRBV19 and TRBJ1-1; TRBD1 agrees at 8 bases. Input material: uninvolved lung tissue not adjacent to the tumor. This TCR was recovered from a human donor with non-small cell lung cancer. CDR3: CASHRRGLGTEAFF. DNA for the CDR3: TGTGCCAGTCACCGCAGGGGGCTGGGGACTGAAGCTTTCTTT.